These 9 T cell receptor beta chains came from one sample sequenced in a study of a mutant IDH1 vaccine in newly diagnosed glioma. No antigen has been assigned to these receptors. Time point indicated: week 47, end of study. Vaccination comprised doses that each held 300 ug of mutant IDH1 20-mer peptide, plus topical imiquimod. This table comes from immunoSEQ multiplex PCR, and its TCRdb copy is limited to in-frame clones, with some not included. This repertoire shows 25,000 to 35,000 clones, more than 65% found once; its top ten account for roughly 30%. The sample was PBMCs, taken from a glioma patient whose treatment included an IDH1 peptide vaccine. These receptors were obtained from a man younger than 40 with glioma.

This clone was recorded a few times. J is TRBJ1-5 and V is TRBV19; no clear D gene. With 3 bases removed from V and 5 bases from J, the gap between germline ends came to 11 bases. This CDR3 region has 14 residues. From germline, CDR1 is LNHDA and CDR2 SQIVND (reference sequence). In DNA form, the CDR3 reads TGTGCCAGTAGTATGTCCAGGAAAGATCAGCCCCAGCATTTT. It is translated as CASSMSRKDQPQHF. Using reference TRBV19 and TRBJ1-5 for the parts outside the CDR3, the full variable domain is DGGITQSPKYLFRKEGQNVTLSCEQNLNHDAMYWYRQDPGQGLRLIYYSQIVNDFQKGDIAEGYSVSREKKESFPLTVTSAQKNPTAFYLCASSMSRKDQPQHFGDGTRLSIL.

The CDR3 sequence: CASTPKGGRADTQYF. In nucleotides, the CDR3 is TGTGCCAGCACCCCCAAGGGGGGGCGAGCAGATACGCAGTATTTT. The J gene is TRBJ2-3, the V gene TRBV2; D perhaps matches TRBD2 (7 bases). The V and J ends lost 7 bases and 4 bases respectively, with 18 bases between them. Per the germline V gene, CDR1 is SNHLY and CDR2 is FYNNEI. The CDR3 totals 15 residues.

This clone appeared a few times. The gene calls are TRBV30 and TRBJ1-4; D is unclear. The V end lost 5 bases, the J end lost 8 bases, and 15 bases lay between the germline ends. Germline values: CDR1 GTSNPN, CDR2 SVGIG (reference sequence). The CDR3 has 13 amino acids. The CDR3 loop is CAWGGHRGEKLFF. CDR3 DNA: TGTGCCTGGGGTGGCCACCGAGGGGAAAAACTGTTTTTT.

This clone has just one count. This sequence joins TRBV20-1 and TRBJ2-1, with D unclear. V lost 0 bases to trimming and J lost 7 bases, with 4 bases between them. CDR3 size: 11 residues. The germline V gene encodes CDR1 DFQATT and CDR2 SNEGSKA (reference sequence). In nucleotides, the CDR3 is TGCAGTGCTAGAGAGAAAAATGAGCAGTTCTTC. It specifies CSAREKNEQFF.

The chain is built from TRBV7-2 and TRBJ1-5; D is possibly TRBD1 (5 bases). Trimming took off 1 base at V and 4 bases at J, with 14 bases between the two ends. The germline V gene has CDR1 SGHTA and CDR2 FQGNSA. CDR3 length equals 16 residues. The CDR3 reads CASSLVSQAGNQPQHF. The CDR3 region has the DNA TGTGCCAGCAGCTTAGTTTCTCAGGCAGGGAATCAGCCCCAGCATTTT. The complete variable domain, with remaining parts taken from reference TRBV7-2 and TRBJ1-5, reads GAGVSQSPSNKVTEKGKDVELRCDPISGHTALYWYRQSLGQGLEFLIYFQGNSAPDKSGLPSDRFSAERTGGSVSTLTIQRTQQEDSAVYLCASSLVSQAGNQPQHFGDGTRLSIL.

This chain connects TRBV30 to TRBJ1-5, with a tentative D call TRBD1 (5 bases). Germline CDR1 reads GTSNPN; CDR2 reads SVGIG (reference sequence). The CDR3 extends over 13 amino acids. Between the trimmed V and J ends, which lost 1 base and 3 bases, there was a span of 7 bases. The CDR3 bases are TGTGCCTGGAGTGGACAGCACAATCAGCCCCAGCATTTT. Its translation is CAWSGQHNQPQHF.

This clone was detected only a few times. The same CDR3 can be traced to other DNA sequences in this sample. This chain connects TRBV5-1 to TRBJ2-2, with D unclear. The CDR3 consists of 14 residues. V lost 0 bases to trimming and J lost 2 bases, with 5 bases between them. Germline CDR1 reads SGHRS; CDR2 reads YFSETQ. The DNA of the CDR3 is TGCGCCAGCAGCTTGGGCCTCAACACCGGGGAGCTGTTTTTT. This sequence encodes CASSLGLNTGELFF.

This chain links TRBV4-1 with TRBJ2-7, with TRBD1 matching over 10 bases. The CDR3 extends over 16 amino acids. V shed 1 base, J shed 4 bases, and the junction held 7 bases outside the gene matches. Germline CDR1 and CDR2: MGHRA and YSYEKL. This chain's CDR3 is CASSQANRQGAYEQYF. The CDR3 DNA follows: TGCGCCAGCAGCCAAGCCAACAGACAGGGGGCGTACGAGCAGTACTTC.

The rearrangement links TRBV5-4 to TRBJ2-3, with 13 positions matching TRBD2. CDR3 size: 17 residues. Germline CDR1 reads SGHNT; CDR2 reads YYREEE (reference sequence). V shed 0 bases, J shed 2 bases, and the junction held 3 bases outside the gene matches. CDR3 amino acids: CASSLGGTSGTTDTQYF. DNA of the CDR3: TGTGCCAGCAGCTTGGGTGGGACTAGCGGGACCACAGATACGCAGTATTTT.